The T cell receptor beta chain under discussion was sequenced for a study of OX40 agonist ivuxolimab in advanced cancers. With regard to this clone: The antigen remains undetermined.

TCRdb's table, derived via immunoSEQ multiplex PCR, lists solely in-frame clones and lacks some. The sample has under 6,500 clones; 81% are singletons. Study outcomes and limitations: Expanded clones were, on average, more numerous in CD8+ T cells than in CD4+. Not determined was the antigen specificity of the expanded peripheral T cells.

In germline, CDR1 is MDHEN, CDR2 SYDVKM. This CDR3 region has 17 residues. Unmatched junction bases numbered 12, after V lost 4 bases and J lost 3 bases. Here the sequenced sample was CD4+ or CD8+ T cells sorted from blood, taken in a trial of the OX40 agonist ivuxolimab. The V gene is TRBV28, the J gene TRBJ2-3, with 8 nucleotides matching TRBD2. The TCR was taken from an adult with an advanced solid tumor such as melanoma, head and neck, liver or kidney cancer. CDR3 sequence: CASSWKGTSGLTDTQYF. CDR3 in DNA: TGTGCCAGCAGTTGGAAGGGTACTAGCGGACTGACAGATACGCAGTATTTT.